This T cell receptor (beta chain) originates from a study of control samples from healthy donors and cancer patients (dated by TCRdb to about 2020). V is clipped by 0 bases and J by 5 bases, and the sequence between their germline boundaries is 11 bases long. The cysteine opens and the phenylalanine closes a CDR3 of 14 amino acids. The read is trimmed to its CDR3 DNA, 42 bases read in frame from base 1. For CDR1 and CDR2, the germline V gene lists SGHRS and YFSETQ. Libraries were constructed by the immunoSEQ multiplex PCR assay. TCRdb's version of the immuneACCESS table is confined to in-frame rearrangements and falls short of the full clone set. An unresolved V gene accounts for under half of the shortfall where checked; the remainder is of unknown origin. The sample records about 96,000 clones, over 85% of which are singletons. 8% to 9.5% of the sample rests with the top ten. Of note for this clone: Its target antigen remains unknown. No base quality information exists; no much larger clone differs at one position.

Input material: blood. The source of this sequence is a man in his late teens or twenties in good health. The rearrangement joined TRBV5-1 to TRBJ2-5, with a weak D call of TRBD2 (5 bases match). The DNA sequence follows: TGCGCCAGCAGCTTGGTTCGGGAAGTGGAGACCCAGTACTTC. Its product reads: CASSLVREVETQYF.